The 28 T cell receptor beta chains below come from one sample, sequenced in a study of cytomegalovirus exposure and HLA in healthy donors. It was with 60 Vbeta and 13 Jbeta primers that the PCR ran. This table comes from immunoSEQ multiplex PCR, and its TCRdb copy is limited to in-frame clones, with some not included. This table holds approximately 210,000 clones, 75% to 80% found once. The sample consisted of PBMCs. Receptor source: a male donor in good health and CMV-seronegative.

This chain links TRBV5-4 with TRBJ2-5; D is unresolved. The CDR3 sequence is 13 residues long. Germline CDR1 reads SGHNT; CDR2 reads YYREEE (reference sequence). Trimming took 0 bases from V and 2 from J, leaving 5 bases between them. The CDR3, as DNA: TGTGCCAGCAGCTTGGTCAGACAAGAGACCCAGTACTTC. It specifies CASSLVRQETQYF.

The chain joins TRBV10-3 to TRBJ2-1; 14 nucleotides line up with TRBD2. CDR3 length equals 15 residues. Germline values: CDR1 ENHRY, CDR2 SYGVKD. The trim removed 5 bases at V and 9 bases at J, leaving 6 bases unmatched. CDR3 DNA: TGTGCCATCAGTCCGGGACTAGCGGGAGCTGGTGAGCAGTTCTTC. Translation: CAISPGLAGAGEQFF.

The rearrangement uses TRBV27 and TRBJ2-5; 10 bases are a match to TRBD1. The length of the CDR3 is 15 residues. Germline lookup yields CDR1 MNHEY and CDR2 SMNVEV (reference sequence). V lost 3 bases and J lost 5; bases outside the gene matches: 6. CDR3 amino acids: CASSLGTGVLETQYF. CDR3 nucleotide sequence: TGTGCCAGCAGTTTGGGGACAGGGGTTTTGGAGACCCAGTACTTC.

This sequence joins TRBV27 and TRBJ2-3, with D unclear. The length of the CDR3 is 12 residues. The germline V gene encodes CDR1 MNHEY and CDR2 SMNVEV (reference sequence). V was trimmed by 5 bases and J by 5 bases, leaving 8 bases between them. DNA for the CDR3: TGTGCCAGCAGTAGAGCCGAAGATACGCAGTATTTT. This translates into CASSRAEDTQYF.

This chain connects TRBV7-9 to TRBJ2-1; 11 nucleotides align to TRBD2. The CDR3 extends over 14 amino acids. V shed 1 base and J 15 bases; nucleotides not matched to a gene: 8. Germline CDR1 SEHNR, CDR2 FQNEAQ (reference sequence). The CDR3 coding sequence is TGTGCCAGCAGCTTAGGGGATAGCGGGGGGGCCTGGTTCTTC. This gives the protein CASSLGDSGGAWFF.

The V gene is TRBV7-2, the J gene TRBJ2-7; TRBD1 agrees at 11 bases. Germline V gives CDR1 SGHTA, CDR2 FQGNSA. The CDR3 spans 15 residues. Trimming took 5 bases from V and 7 from J; bases not matched to a gene: 10. The DNA of the CDR3 is TGTGCCAGCAGCCCCCGTGGACAGGGGGCGCGGGAGCAGTACTTC. It codes for CASSPRGQGAREQYF.

The rearrangement joins TRBV2 to TRBJ2-4, with 7 bases lining up with TRBD1. This CDR3 comprises 16 residues. Germline loops: CDR1 SNHLY, CDR2 FYNNEI. The ends lost 6 bases at V and 0 bases at J; junction bases unmatched: 8. CDR3 sequence: CASRVQTGLAKNIQYF. CDR3 sequence (DNA): TGTGCCAGCAGGGTTCAGACAGGGCTAGCCAAAAACATTCAGTACTTC.

This chain uses TRBV14 with TRBJ2-3; D ambiguous. The germline V gene encodes CDR1 SGHDN and CDR2 FVKESK. V lost 10 bases, J lost 2 bases, and 10 bases lay in between. The CDR3 length is 12 residues. The CDR3 DNA follows: TGTGCCACGTCCGAGGTCACAGATACGCAGTATTTT. This translates into CATSEVTDTQYF.

V usage is TRBV7-8 and J usage is TRBJ2-5; the match to TRBD1 covers 9 bases. Per germline, CDR1 SGHVS and CDR2 FQNEAQ. CDR3 length: 15 residues. V shed 5 bases, J shed 7 bases, and the junction held 11 bases outside the gene matches. CDR3 sequence (DNA): TGTGCCAGCAGCCCCGAGGACAGGGGAAGGGTGACCCAGTACTTC. This gives the protein CASSPEDRGRVTQYF. Full variable domain (outside the CDR3, taken from reference TRBV7-8 and TRBJ2-5): GAGVSQSPRYKVAKRGQDVALRCDPISGHVSLFWYQQALGQGPEFLTYFQNEAQLDKSGLPSDRFFAERPEGSVSTLKIQRTQQEDSAVYLCASSPEDRGRVTQYFGPGTRLLVL.

This chain connects TRBV6-1 to TRBJ2-7, with TRBD2 identical over 7 bases. Germline values: CDR1 MNHNS, CDR2 SASEGT. J was trimmed by 3 bases and V by 5 bases; bases with no gene match: 4. The CDR3 runs to 13 residues. Here the CDR3 DNA reads TGTGCCAGCAGTACCCGGACTAGCTACGAGCAGTACTTC. It translates to CASSTRTSYEQYF.

This clone was counted between two and nine times. The V gene is TRBV5-1, the J gene TRBJ2-1; D possibly corresponds to TRBD2 (6 bases). V was pared by 4 bases and J by 0 bases, with 11 bases between. CDR3 length: 15 amino acids. Germline V lookup: CDR1 SGHRS, CDR2 YFSETQ. The CDR3 sequence is CASSLDSGSYNEQFF. The DNA for the CDR3 is TGCGCCAGCAGCCTGGATAGCGGCTCCTACAATGAGCAGTTCTTC.

This chain joins TRBV7-9 and TRBJ2-7; perhaps TRBD1 as D (6 bases). The V end lost 5 bases, the J end lost 2 bases, and 13 bases lay between the germline ends. The germline V gene has CDR1 SEHNR and CDR2 FQNEAQ (reference sequence). The length of the CDR3 is 14 residues. For the CDR3, the DNA is TGTGCCAGCAGCCCGGCCACAGGGACCTACGAGCAGTACTTC. Protein: CASSPATGTYEQYF.

With regard to this clone: The junction shows a germline mismatch at one end, possibly a read error. The chain couples TRBV25-1 to TRBJ2-4; D possibly corresponds to TRBD2 (7 bases). Germline V gene sequence: CDR1 MGHDK, CDR2 SYGVNS. The CDR3 contains 13 residues. The CDR3 sequence: CASSWTFLRRGGF. CDR3 bases: TGTGCCAGCTCCTGGACCTTCTTGAGGAGGGGGGGCTTC.

By sample fraction, this clone is medium-sized. V usage is TRBV7-2 and J usage is TRBJ2-1; D perhaps matches TRBD2 (7 bases). The CDR3 covers 18 residues. V lost 3 bases and J lost 0, with 18 bases in between. The V gene's germline CDR1 is SGHTA and CDR2 FQGNSA. CDR3 sequence reads: CASSFSRTRGSSYNEQFF. The CDR3, as DNA: TGTGCCAGCAGCTTTAGCCGGACTAGGGGGAGCTCCTACAATGAGCAGTTCTTC. The full variable domain, rest sourced from reference TRBV7-2 and TRBJ2-1, is GAGVSQSPSNKVTEKGKDVELRCDPISGHTALYWYRQSLGQGLEFLIYFQGNSAPDKSGLPSDRFSAERTGGSVSTLTIQRTQQEDSAVYLCASSFSRTRGSSYNEQFFGPGTRLTVL.

Note on this clone: Sequence at one end of the junction differs from germline and may be a read error. The rearrangement uses TRBV13 and TRBJ1-1; possibly TRBD1 for D (6 bases). The CDR3 consists of 13 residues. CDR1 and CDR2 (germline): PRHDT, FYEKMQ (reference sequence). As DNA, the CDR3 is TGTGCCAGCAGCTTAGACAGGGCGGTAAGGTCCGCTTTT. Translation: CASSLDRAVRSAF.

V and J are TRBV10-3 and TRBJ2-5; 8 bases match TRBD1. The CDR3 is 14 amino acids. Trimming took 6 bases from V and 5 from J; bases not matched to a gene: 8. Germline V CDR1 and CDR2: ENHRY, SYGVKD. DNA for the CDR3: TGTGCCATCAGCGGCCAGGGGGCCGGGGAGACCCAGTACTTC. Protein product: CAISGQGAGETQYF.

This clone was counted a single time. The CDR3 here is CASSFPRTGSNQPQHF. In DNA form, the CDR3 reads TGTGCCAGTAGTTTCCCAAGGACAGGGAGCAATCAGCCCCAGCATTTT. V and J are TRBV19 and TRBJ1-5, with TRBD1 matching over 8 bases. CDR1 and CDR2 (germline): LNHDA, SQIVND (reference sequence). The CDR3 loop spans 16 amino acids. V was pared by 5 bases and J by 1 base, with 7 bases of the junction left unmatched.

With regard to this clone: This specimen includes other DNA sequences encoding the same CDR3. The rearrangement joins TRBV7-9 to TRBJ2-5; D uncertain. V lost 0 bases, J lost 0 bases, and 5 bases lay in between. The CDR3 contains 14 residues. Looked up from germline, CDR1 is SEHNR and CDR2 is FQNEAQ (reference sequence). CDR3 sequence (DNA): TGTGCCAGCAGCTTAGCTAGTTACCAAGAGACCCAGTACTTC. Amino acid sequence: CASSLASYQETQYF.

The V and J genes are TRBV30 and TRBJ2-5, with D unresolved. The CDR3 covers 11 residues. The germline V gene has CDR1 GTSNPN and CDR2 SVGIG (reference sequence). V lost 0 bases, J lost 4 bases, and 3 bases lay in between. Here the CDR3 reads CAWSVRETQYF. The CDR3 nucleotides are TGTGCCTGGAGTGTTCGAGAGACCCAGTACTTC.

This clone has more than one count but fewer than ten. The V call is TRBV9, the J call TRBJ2-7; tentatively, D is TRBD1 (6 bases). The CDR3 contains 13 residues. The ends were cut back, 4 bases at V and 3 bases at J, with 11 bases in the middle. Germline CDR1 is SGDLS and CDR2 is YYNGEE. The CDR3 DNA follows: TGTGCCAGCAGCACCCGGGACAACTACGAGCAGTACTTC. Residues: CASSTRDNYEQYF.

The J gene is TRBJ2-5, the V gene TRBV7-2; 10 bases are a match to TRBD1. This CDR3 contains 16 residues. V gave up 5 bases and J gave up 5 bases; unmatched junction bases: 11. From germline, CDR1 is SGHTA and CDR2 FQGNSA. CDR3 sequence (DNA): TGTGCCAGCAGCCCCCCGGGACAGGGGCGGGGGGAGACCCAGTACTTC. Translating it yields CASSPPGQGRGETQYF. Full variable domain (remainder filled in from reference TRBV7-2 and TRBJ2-5): GAGVSQSPSNKVTEKGKDVELRCDPISGHTALYWYRQSLGQGLEFLIYFQGNSAPDKSGLPSDRFSAERTGGSVSTLTIQRTQQEDSAVYLCASSPPGQGRGETQYFGPGTRLLVL.

The rearrangement uses TRBV4-3 and TRBJ1-1, with TRBD1 identical over 11 bases. J gave up 7 bases and V 5 bases, and 6 bases lay outside the gene matches. Looked up from germline, CDR1 is LGHNA and CDR2 is YSLEER. The CDR3 has 14 amino acids. The CDR3 loop reads CASSVGQGAIEAFF. The CDR3 coding sequence is TGCGCCAGCAGCGTCGGACAGGGGGCCATTGAAGCTTTCTTT.

This sequence joins TRBV30 and TRBJ1-3; D gene unclear. V was shortened by 0 bases and J by 3 bases, with 3 bases between the two germline ends. Germline CDR1 is GTSNPN and CDR2 is SVGIG (reference sequence). The CDR3 is 12 amino acids. This CDR3 is CAWSVLGNTIYF. CDR3 bases: TGTGCCTGGAGTGTACTTGGAAACACCATATATTTT.

The chain carries TRBV9 and TRBJ2-3; 7 bases fit TRBD1. The CDR3 contains 15 residues. Germline values: CDR1 SGDLS, CDR2 YYNGEE. The V gene end was trimmed by 3 bases and the J gene end by 2 bases; junction bases not matched to a gene: 6. Here the CDR3 reads CASSDTGANTDTQYF. The CDR3 DNA reads as TGTGCCAGCAGCGATACAGGGGCGAACACAGATACGCAGTATTTT.

V usage is TRBV7-3 and J usage is TRBJ1-2; 9 bases line up with TRBD1. The CDR3 extends over 13 amino acids. Germline CDR1 is SGHTA and CDR2 is FQGTGA. Unmatched junction bases numbered 11, after V lost 4 bases and J lost 14 bases. The CDR3 DNA reads TGTGCCAGCAGCTCCTCGACAGGGGGGCCTCTTACCTTC. It specifies CASSSSTGGPLTF.

The chain couples TRBV7-2 to TRBJ1-1, with 8 bases lining up with TRBD1. Germline values: CDR1 SGHTA, CDR2 FQGNSA. V gave up 5 bases and J gave up 2 bases; unmatched junction bases: 7. The CDR3 runs to 15 residues. For the CDR3, the DNA is TGTGCCAGCAGCCAAAACAGGGGGGGAAACACTGAAGCTTTCTTT. Protein: CASSQNRGGNTEAFF.

The chain carries TRBV28 and TRBJ1-4, with TRBD1 matching 9 bases. This CDR3 spans 14 amino acids. Per germline, CDR1 MDHEN and CDR2 SYDVKM. With V trimmed by 7 bases and J by 5 bases, 5 bases remained unmatched. The CDR3 sequence: CASTTGTGNEKLFF. Written as DNA, the CDR3 is TGTGCCAGCACCACCGGGACAGGGAATGAAAAACTGTTTTTT. The full variable domain, rest sourced from reference TRBV28 and TRBJ1-4, is DVKVTQSSRYLVKRTGEKVFLECVQDMDHENMFWYRQDPGLGLRLIYFSYDVKMKEKGDIPEGYSVSREKKERFSLILESASTNQTSMYLCASTTGTGNEKLFFGSGTQLSVL.

The chain recombines TRBV11-2 with TRBJ2-2; 8 bases map to TRBD2. Germline trimming cut 5 bases from V and 4 bases from J; bases unmatched to any gene: 6. The CDR3 spans 15 residues. Germline lookup yields CDR1 SGHAT and CDR2 FQNNGV. CDR3 loop: CASSPGTRTTGELFF. CDR3 DNA: TGTGCCAGCAGCCCCGGGACTAGGACCACCGGGGAGCTGTTTTTT.